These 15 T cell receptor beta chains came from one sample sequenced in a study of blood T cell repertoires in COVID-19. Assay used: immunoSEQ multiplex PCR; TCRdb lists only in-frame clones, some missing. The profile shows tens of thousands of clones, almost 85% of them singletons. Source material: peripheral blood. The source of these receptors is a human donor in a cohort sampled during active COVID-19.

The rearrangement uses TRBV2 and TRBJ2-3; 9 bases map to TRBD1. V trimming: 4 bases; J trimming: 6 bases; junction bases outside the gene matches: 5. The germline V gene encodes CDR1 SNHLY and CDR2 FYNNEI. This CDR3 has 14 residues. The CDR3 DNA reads TGTGCCAGCAGTGTACAGGGGGCGGGTGATACGCAGTATTTT. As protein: CASSVQGAGDTQYF.

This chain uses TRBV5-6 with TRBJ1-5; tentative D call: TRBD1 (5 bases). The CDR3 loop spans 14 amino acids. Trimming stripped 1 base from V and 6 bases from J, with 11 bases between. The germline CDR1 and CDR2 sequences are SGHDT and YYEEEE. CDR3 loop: CASSLWGRAQPQHF. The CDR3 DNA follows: TGTGCCAGCAGCTTGTGGGGCAGGGCTCAGCCCCAGCATTTT.

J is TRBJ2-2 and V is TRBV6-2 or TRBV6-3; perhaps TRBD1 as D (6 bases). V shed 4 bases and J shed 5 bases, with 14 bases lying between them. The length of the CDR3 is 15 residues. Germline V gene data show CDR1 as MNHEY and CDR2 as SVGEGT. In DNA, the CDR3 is TGTGCCAGCAGTTTGCCAGGGGCGGGTACCGGGGAGCTGTTTTTT. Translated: CASSLPGAGTGELFF.

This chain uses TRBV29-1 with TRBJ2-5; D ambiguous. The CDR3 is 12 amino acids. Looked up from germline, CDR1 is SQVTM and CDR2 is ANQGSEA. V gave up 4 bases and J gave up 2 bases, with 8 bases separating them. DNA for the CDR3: TGCAGCGTTGGGGCTGGTCAAGAGACCCAGTACTTC. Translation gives CSVGAGQETQYF.

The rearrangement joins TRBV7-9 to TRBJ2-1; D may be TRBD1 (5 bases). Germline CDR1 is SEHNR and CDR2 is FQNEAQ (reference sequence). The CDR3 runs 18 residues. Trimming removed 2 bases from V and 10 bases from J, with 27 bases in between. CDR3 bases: TGTGCCAGCAGCTTACCAGGGCTAGGGGTGGAAAAAGGACGGGAGCAGTTCTTC. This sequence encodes CASSLPGLGVEKGREQFF.

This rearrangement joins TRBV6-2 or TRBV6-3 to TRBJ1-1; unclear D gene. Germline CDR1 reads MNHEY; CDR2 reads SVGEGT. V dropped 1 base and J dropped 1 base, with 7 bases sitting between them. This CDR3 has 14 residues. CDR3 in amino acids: CASSYYLSNTEAFF. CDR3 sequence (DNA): TGTGCCAGCAGTTACTATCTGTCGAACACTGAAGCTTTCTTT.

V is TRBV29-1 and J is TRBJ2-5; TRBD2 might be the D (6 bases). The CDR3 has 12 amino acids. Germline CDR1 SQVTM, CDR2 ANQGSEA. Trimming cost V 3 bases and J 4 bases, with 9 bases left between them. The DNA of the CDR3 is TGCAGCGTTGAGGCGGGACGAGAGACCCAGTACTTC. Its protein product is CSVEAGRETQYF. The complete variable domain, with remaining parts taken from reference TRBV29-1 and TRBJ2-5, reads SAVISQKPSRDICQRGTSLTIQCQVDSQVTMMFWYRQQPGQSLTLIATANQGSEATYESGFVIDKFPISRPNLTFSTLTVSNMSPEDSSIYLCSVEAGRETQYFGPGTRLLVL.

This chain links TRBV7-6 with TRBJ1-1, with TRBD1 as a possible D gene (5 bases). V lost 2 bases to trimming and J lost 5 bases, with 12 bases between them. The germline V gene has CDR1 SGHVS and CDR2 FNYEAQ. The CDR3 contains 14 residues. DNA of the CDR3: TGTGCCAGCAGCTTATCCAGGGTAGCAACTGAAGCTTTCTTT. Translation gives CASSLSRVATEAFF.

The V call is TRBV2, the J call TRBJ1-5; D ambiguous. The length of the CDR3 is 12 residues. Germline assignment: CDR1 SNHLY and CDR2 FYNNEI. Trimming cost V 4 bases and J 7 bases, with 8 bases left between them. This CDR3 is CASSGGNQPQHF. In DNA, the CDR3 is TGTGCCAGCAGTGGAGGGAACCAGCCCCAGCATTTT.

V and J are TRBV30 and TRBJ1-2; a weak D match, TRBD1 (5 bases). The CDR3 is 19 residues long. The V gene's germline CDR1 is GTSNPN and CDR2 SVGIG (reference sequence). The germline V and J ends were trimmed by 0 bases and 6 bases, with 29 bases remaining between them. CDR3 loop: CAWSVPSVRRGERDNGYTF. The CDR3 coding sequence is TGTGCCTGGAGTGTACCAAGTGTGAGGAGGGGCGAACGCGATAATGGCTACACCTTC.

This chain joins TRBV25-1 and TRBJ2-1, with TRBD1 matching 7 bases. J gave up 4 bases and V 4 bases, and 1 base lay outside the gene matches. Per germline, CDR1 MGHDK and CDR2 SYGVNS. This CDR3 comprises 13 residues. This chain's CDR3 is CASSGDRYNEQFF. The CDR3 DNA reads TGTGCCAGCAGTGGGGACAGATACAATGAGCAGTTCTTC. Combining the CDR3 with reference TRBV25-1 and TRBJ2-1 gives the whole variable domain EADIYQTPRYLVIGTGKKITLECSQTMGHDKMYWYQQDPGMELHLIHYSYGVNSTEKGDLSSESTVSRIRTEHFPLTLESARPSHTSQYLCASSGDRYNEQFFGPGTRLTVL.

The CDR3 region is CASNGAGELFF. In DNA, the CDR3 is TGCGCCAGCAACGGGGCCGGGGAGCTGTTTTTT. The chain carries TRBV4-1 and TRBJ2-2; D is possibly TRBD2 (5 bases). Per the germline V gene, CDR1 is MGHRA and CDR2 is YSYEKL. This CDR3 has 11 amino acids. Trimming took 7 bases from V and 6 from J, leaving 6 bases between them.

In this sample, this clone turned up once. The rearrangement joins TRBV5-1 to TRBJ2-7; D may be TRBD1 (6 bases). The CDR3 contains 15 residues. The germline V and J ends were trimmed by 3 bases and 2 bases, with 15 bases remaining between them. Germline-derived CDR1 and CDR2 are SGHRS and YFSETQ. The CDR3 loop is CASSSTGAPPYEQYF. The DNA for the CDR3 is TGCGCCAGCAGCTCGACAGGCGCCCCTCCCTACGAGCAGTACTTC.

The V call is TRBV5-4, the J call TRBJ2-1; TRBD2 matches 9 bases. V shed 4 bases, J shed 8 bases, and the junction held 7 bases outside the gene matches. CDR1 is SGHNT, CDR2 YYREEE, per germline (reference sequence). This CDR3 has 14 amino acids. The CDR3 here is CASSLGLAYDEQFF. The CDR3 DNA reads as TGTGCCAGCAGCCTGGGACTAGCATACGATGAGCAGTTCTTC. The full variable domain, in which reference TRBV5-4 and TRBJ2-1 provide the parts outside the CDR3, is ETGVTQSPTHLIKTRGQQVTLRCSSQSGHNTVSWYQQALGQGPQFIFQYYREEENGRGNFPPRFSGLQFPNYSSELNVNALELDDSALYLCASSLGLAYDEQFFGPGTRLTVL.

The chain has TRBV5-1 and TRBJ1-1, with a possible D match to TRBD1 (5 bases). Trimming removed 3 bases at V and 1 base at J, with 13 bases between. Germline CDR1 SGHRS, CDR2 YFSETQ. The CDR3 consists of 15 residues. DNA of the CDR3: TGCGCCAGCAGCTCTCAGGGCGCCAAGAACACTGAAGCTTTCTTT. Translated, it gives CASSSQGAKNTEAFF. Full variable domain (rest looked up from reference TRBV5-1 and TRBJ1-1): KAGVTQTPRYLIKTRGQQVTLSCSPISGHRSVSWYQQTPGQGLQFLFEYFSETQRNKGNFPGRFSGRQFSNSRSEMNVSTLELGDSALYLCASSSQGAKNTEAFFGQGTRLTVV.